This T cell receptor beta chain was observed in a study of metastatic and nonmetastatic thyroid tumors. The study's findings and limits: Versus benign nodules, malignant thyroid tumors reportedly had significantly higher TCR beta diversity, in blood and tumor.

This CDR3 contains 11 residues. V was shortened by 6 bases and J by 5 bases, with 7 bases between the two germline ends. Many counts were recorded for this clone. The antigen remains undetermined. Using MiXCR, TCRdb re-called clones from the PCR reads. The sample carries roughly 44,000 clones, less than 25% recorded once. No treatment of any kind had been given to any patient before thyroid surgery. The origin of this receptor is a female donor with papillary thyroid cancer or a benign thyroid nodule (not recorded which). Some clones in this sample may be carry-over from other donors' samples. The rearrangement joins TRBV12-3 or TRBV12-4 to TRBJ2-5, with D hard to call. Specimen: tumor tissue. CDR3 sequence reads: CASSLQETQYF. CDR3 nucleotide sequence: TGTGCCAGCAGCCTCCAGGAGACCCAGTACTTC.